These 32 T cell receptor beta chains came from one sample sequenced in a study of shared clonotypes between healthy human individuals. Clones were sequenced by immunoSEQ multiplex PCR, and TCRdb holds only the in-frame ones, with some missing. The table has fewer than 1.6 million clones, around 98.5% seen once; the top ten hold over 0.3%. Sequences were obtained from naive CD4+ T cells sorted from blood. This sample's subset: CD45RA+ positively selected. These receptors were obtained from a man under 40 in good health.

This clone was picked up one time. This chain uses TRBV5-1 with TRBJ2-2; 9 bases fit TRBD1. Germline trimming cut 4 bases from V and 4 bases from J; bases unmatched to any gene: 5. Per germline, CDR1 SGHRS and CDR2 YFSETQ. The CDR3 length is 15 residues. CDR3 in amino acids: CASSPSGQGTGELFF. The CDR3 nucleotides read TGCGCCAGCAGCCCCTCGGGACAGGGCACCGGGGAGCTGTTTTTT.

A single count supports this clone. CDR3 nucleotide sequence: TGTGCCAGCAGTTTATTACGGAACAATCAGCCCCAGCATTTT. Its translation is CASSLLRNNQPQHF. This sequence joins TRBV28 and TRBJ1-5; D gene unclear. The CDR3 consists of 14 residues. From germline, CDR1 is MDHEN and CDR2 SYDVKM. V was pared by 1 base and J by 3 bases, with 7 bases between.

V and J are TRBV5-5 and TRBJ2-3, with D unresolved. The CDR3 is made up of 17 amino acids. V was pared by 3 bases and J by 0 bases, with 17 bases between. CDR1 is SGHKS and CDR2 is YYEKEE in the germline V gene (reference sequence). Written as DNA, the CDR3 is TGTGCCAGCAGCTCCCACGTTAGTGGAGTGAGCACAGATACGCAGTATTTT. It is translated as CASSSHVSGVSTDTQYF. Variable domain in full (rest from reference TRBV5-5 and TRBJ2-3): DAGVTQSPTHLIKTRGQQVTLRCSPISGHKSVSWYQQVLGQGPQFIFQYYEKEERGRGNFPDRFSARQFPNYSSELNVNALLLGDSALYLCASSSHVSGVSTDTQYFGPGTRLTVL.

The CDR3 sequence is CASSKMDRNYGYTF. CDR3 nucleotide sequence: TGTGCCAGCAGCAAAATGGACAGGAACTATGGCTACACCTTC. This chain joins TRBV5-4 and TRBJ1-2, with 7 positions matching TRBD1. Germline CDR1 and CDR2: SGHNT and YYREEE (reference sequence). This CDR3 region has 14 residues. After removal of 4 bases from V and 2 bases from J, the junction contained 5 bases not matched to a gene.

The V gene is TRBV7-2, the J gene TRBJ1-2; unclear D gene. Germline V gene sequence: CDR1 SGHTA, CDR2 FQGNSA. The CDR3 is 13 residues long. Trimming stripped 4 bases from V and 2 bases from J, with 8 bases between. The CDR3 nucleotides read TGTGCCAGCAGCTCCACAGCGAACTATGGCTACACCTTC. This sequence encodes CASSSTANYGYTF.

The chain recombines TRBV7-7 with TRBJ2-5, with D possibly matching TRBD2 (6 bases). CDR3 length equals 16 residues. V gave up 4 bases and J gave up 7 bases, with 22 bases separating them. Germline V gene sequence: CDR1 SSHAT, CDR2 FNYEAQ (reference sequence). As DNA, the CDR3 is TGTGCCAGCAGCTGGGCGGACTACCGTCCCTGGGGGACCCAGTACTTC. Its translation: CASSWADYRPWGTQYF. Supplemented by reference TRBV7-7 and TRBJ2-5, the full variable domain reads GAGVSQSPRYKVTKRGQDVTLRCDPISSHATLYWYQQALGQGPEFLTYFNYEAQPDKSGLPSDRFSAERPEGSISTLTIQRTEQRDSAMYRCASSWADYRPWGTQYFGPGTRLLVL.

Comments on this clone: Other nucleotide sequences in the sample specify the same CDR3. CDR3 residues: CASSGQSYEQYF. The CDR3 DNA follows: TGTGCCAGCAGTGGGCAATCCTACGAGCAGTACTTC. The V call is TRBV2, the J call TRBJ2-7; the D is unclear. The CDR3 is made up of 12 amino acids. Germline CDR1 is SNHLY and CDR2 is FYNNEI. Trimming removed 4 bases from V and 1 base from J, with 5 bases in between.

The V and J genes are TRBV28 and TRBJ2-7; 12 bases fit TRBD2. After removal of 10 bases from V and 3 bases from J, the junction contained 10 bases not matched to a gene. The CDR3 is 15 amino acids. Per the germline V gene, CDR1 is MDHEN and CDR2 is SYDVKM. CDR3 in amino acids: CATAAMTSGSYEQYF. CDR3 bases: TGTGCCACAGCCGCAATGACTAGCGGGAGCTACGAGCAGTACTTC.

This chain joins TRBV13 and TRBJ2-5; 8 bases line up with TRBD2. V lost 3 bases to trimming and J lost 4 bases; unmatched junction nucleotides: 10. The length of the CDR3 is 16 residues. CDR1 and CDR2 (germline): PRHDT, FYEKMQ (reference sequence). CDR3 nucleotides: TGTGCCAGCAGCTTTTATTGGCGGGAGGACGGAGAGACCCAGTACTTC. Its protein is CASSFYWREDGETQYF.

The gene calls are TRBV7-9 and TRBJ1-3; D might be TRBD1 (5 bases). V dropped 3 bases and J dropped 4 bases, with 13 bases sitting between them. Germline CDR1 SEHNR, CDR2 FQNEAQ (reference sequence). CDR3 length equals 15 residues. The CDR3 spells CASSFSGTRGNTIYF. CDR3 in DNA: TGTGCCAGCAGCTTCTCAGGGACGAGAGGAAACACCATATATTTT.

V and J are TRBV27 and TRBJ2-1; 9 bases are shared with TRBD1. V was clipped by 2 bases and J by 11 bases; unmatched bases: 10. This CDR3 spans 15 amino acids. The V gene's germline CDR1 is MNHEY and CDR2 SMNVEV (reference sequence). In nucleotides, the CDR3 is TGTGCCAGCAGTTTAAATGGAACAGGGGGCATGAAGCAGTTCTTC. Translation: CASSLNGTGGMKQFF.

V usage is TRBV27 and J usage is TRBJ1-5, with a weak D call TRBD1 (6 bases). V was clipped by 1 base and J by 5 bases, with 24 bases between them. The CDR3 is 19 amino acids. Germline lookup yields CDR1 MNHEY and CDR2 SMNVEV (reference sequence). Here the CDR3 reads CASSLYGSGRDTHYQPQHF. CDR3 in DNA: TGTGCCAGCAGTTTATACGGTTCGGGTCGGGACACCCATTATCAGCCCCAGCATTTT.

This clone has a single count. The rearrangement links TRBV5-5 to TRBJ2-5, with unresolved D. The CDR3 contains 13 residues. Germline CDR1 and CDR2: SGHKS and YYEKEE (reference sequence). The V and J ends lost 3 bases and 0 bases respectively, with 6 bases between them. CDR3 coding DNA: TGTGCCAGCAGCTCCAAAAACCAAGAGACCCAGTACTTC. It yields the protein CASSSKNQETQYF.

The V gene is TRBV28, the J gene TRBJ2-7, with 7 bases matching TRBD2. The V gene's germline CDR1 is MDHEN and CDR2 SYDVKM. After removal of 2 bases from V and 3 bases from J, the junction contained 4 bases not matched to a gene. The CDR3 has 14 residues. This chain's CDR3 is CASSLTSERYEQYF. The CDR3 coding sequence is TGTGCCAGCAGTTTAACTAGCGAACGCTACGAGCAGTACTTC.

This rearrangement joins TRBV15 to TRBJ2-1, with D unclear. This CDR3 contains 17 residues. V lost 0 bases to trimming and J lost 0 bases, with 12 bases between them. Germline CDR1 reads LNHNV; CDR2 reads YYDKDF (reference sequence). The CDR3 DNA follows: TGTGCCACCAGCAGAGATAAGCCGGCAGGCTCCTACAATGAGCAGTTCTTC. This sequence encodes CATSRDKPAGSYNEQFF.

CDR3 sequence: CASTRGEPSYNEQFF. The CDR3 DNA follows: TGTGCCAGCACAAGAGGAGAGCCCTCCTACAATGAGCAGTTCTTC. V and J are TRBV7-8 and TRBJ2-1; D not resolved. CDR3 size: 15 residues. The V end lost 7 bases, the J end lost 0 bases, and 13 bases lay between the germline ends. Germline CDR1 is SGHVS and CDR2 is FQNEAQ.

The CDR3 protein is CASSLRGGQGNNEQFF. CDR3 nucleotide sequence: TGCGCCAGCAGCCTGCGGGGAGGACAGGGAAATAATGAGCAGTTCTTC. This chain links TRBV5-1 with TRBJ2-1; 8 bases map to TRBD1. The junction had 13 bases not matched to a gene; V was cut back by 4 bases and J by 7 bases. In germline, CDR1 is SGHRS, CDR2 YFSETQ. The CDR3 extends over 16 amino acids. Complete variable domain (other parts from reference TRBV5-1 and TRBJ2-1): KAGVTQTPRYLIKTRGQQVTLSCSPISGHRSVSWYQQTPGQGLQFLFEYFSETQRNKGNFPGRFSGRQFSNSRSEMNVSTLELGDSALYLCASSLRGGQGNNEQFFGPGTRLTVL.

This rearrangement joins TRBV2 to TRBJ2-2; no firm D call. The CDR3 covers 12 residues. The V end lost 6 bases, the J end lost 4 bases, and 6 bases lay between the germline ends. Germline assignment: CDR1 SNHLY and CDR2 FYNNEI. The CDR3 region has the DNA TGTGCCAGCAGCACAGCCACCGGGGAGCTGTTTTTT. This sequence encodes CASSTATGELFF.

The chain combines TRBV5-5 with TRBJ2-7, with 9 bases fitting TRBD1. This CDR3 contains 15 residues. V lost 3 bases to trimming and J lost 2 bases; unmatched junction nucleotides: 6. Germline CDR1 SGHKS, CDR2 YYEKEE (reference sequence). CDR3 loop: CASSSTGTGTYEQYF. The DNA for the CDR3 is TGTGCCAGCAGCTCTACCGGGACAGGGACCTACGAGCAGTACTTC.

The chain links TRBV2 to TRBJ1-1; 7 bases are a match to TRBD1. Germline V gene data show CDR1 as SNHLY and CDR2 as FYNNEI. The CDR3 is 11 amino acids. Germline trimming cut 6 bases from V and 6 bases from J; bases unmatched to any gene: 1. In nucleotides, the CDR3 is TGTGCCAGCAGGGGGACAGCTGAAGCTTTCTTT. The encoded protein is CASRGTAEAFF.

The chain carries TRBV6-1 and TRBJ1-1; no clear D gene. This CDR3 comprises 14 residues. Trimming removed 2 bases from V and 8 bases from J, with 15 bases in between. The germline CDR1 and CDR2 sequences are MNHNS and SASEGT. The CDR3 loop is CASSERRTTSEAFF. The CDR3 region has the DNA TGTGCCAGCAGTGAAAGGCGGACCACCTCGGAAGCTTTCTTT.

This chain links TRBV5-1 with TRBJ2-2; 7 bases are shared with TRBD2. After removal of 4 bases from V and 4 bases from J, the junction contained 4 bases not matched to a gene. Looked up from germline, CDR1 is SGHRS and CDR2 is YFSETQ. The CDR3 runs 14 residues. The CDR3 nucleotides read TGCGCCAGCAGCAGGAGGGAGGGCACCGGGGAGCTGTTTTTT. It specifies CASSRREGTGELFF. Using reference TRBV5-1 and TRBJ2-2 for the parts outside the CDR3, the full variable domain is KAGVTQTPRYLIKTRGQQVTLSCSPISGHRSVSWYQQTPGQGLQFLFEYFSETQRNKGNFPGRFSGRQFSNSRSEMNVSTLELGDSALYLCASSRREGTGELFFGEGSRLTVL.

The chain has TRBV9 and TRBJ2-5; D gene uncertain. Germline V gene sequence: CDR1 SGDLS, CDR2 YYNGEE. Between the trimmed V and J ends, which lost 1 base and 5 bases, there was a span of 18 bases. The CDR3 loop spans 16 amino acids. The CDR3 sequence: CASSVSRQLGFETQYF. The CDR3 coding sequence is TGTGCCAGCAGCGTATCAAGGCAGTTAGGTTTCGAGACCCAGTACTTC.

The gene calls are TRBV7-7 and TRBJ2-2, with 10 bases fitting TRBD2. Trimming removed 5 bases from V and 4 bases from J; junction bases left unmatched: 7. The CDR3 has 16 residues. CDR1 SSHAT and CDR2 FNYEAQ come from the germline V gene (reference sequence). CDR3 sequence: CASSHGLADLTGELFF. Written as DNA, the CDR3 is TGTGCCAGCAGCCACGGACTAGCGGACCTCACCGGGGAGCTGTTTTTT.

The gene calls are TRBV19 and TRBJ1-5, with D possibly being TRBD1 (5 bases). The V gene's germline CDR1 is LNHDA and CDR2 SQIVND (reference sequence). The CDR3 extends over 14 amino acids. Trimming took 8 bases from V and 0 from J, leaving 11 bases between them. DNA of the CDR3: TGTGCCAGTGACAGCCCTTATAGCAATCAGCCCCAGCATTTT. It is translated as CASDSPYSNQPQHF.

Turning to this clone: This CDR3 is also generated by other DNA sequences in the sample. The chain joins TRBV6-5 to TRBJ1-1; no definite D call. Trimming took off 8 bases at V and 3 bases at J, with 10 bases between the two ends. There are 12 residues in the CDR3. Per the germline V gene, CDR1 is MNHEY and CDR2 is SVGAGI. The CDR3 nucleotides read TGTGCCAGCTCGAGTCGGGACACTGAAGCTTTCTTT. Translation: CASSSRDTEAFF.

The chain links TRBV12-5 to TRBJ2-3, with D unclear. The CDR3 length is 13 residues. CDR1 and CDR2 (germline): LGHNT, FRNRAP. Trimming pared 7 bases from V and 4 bases from J, leaving 12 bases between. Here the CDR3 DNA reads TGTGCTAGTGCCCCTAATCGGGCAGATACGCAGTATTTT. This codes for CASAPNRADTQYF.

The V gene is TRBV29-1, the J gene TRBJ1-3; D unresolved. Germline V gene sequence: CDR1 SQVTM, CDR2 ANQGSEA. The V end was cut by 7 bases, the J end by 0 bases, with 13 bases between. This CDR3 comprises 14 residues. The CDR3 DNA is TGCAGCGGTTGGACCGACTCCTCTGGAAACACCATATATTTT. Protein sequence: CSGWTDSSGNTIYF.

This sequence joins TRBV6-6 and TRBJ1-5; possibly TRBD1 for D (5 bases). Germline CDR1 is MNHNY and CDR2 is SVGAGI (reference sequence). The CDR3 loop spans 15 amino acids. With 2 bases removed from V and 0 bases from J, the gap between germline ends came to 8 bases. The CDR3 region has the DNA TGTGCCAGCAGTTACAGCAGGGCTAGCAATCAGCCCCAGCATTTT. Translated: CASSYSRASNQPQHF.

This chain links TRBV29-1 with TRBJ2-4; D might be TRBD2 (6 bases). CDR3 length: 11 amino acids. The germline CDR1 and CDR2 sequences are SQVTM and ANQGSEA. Trimming pared 6 bases from V and 13 bases from J, leaving 16 bases between. CDR3 residues: CSVLSGLVQYF. In nucleotides, the CDR3 is TGCAGCGTCCTGAGCGGGCTAGTCCAGTACTTC.

The V and J genes are TRBV6-1 and TRBJ2-7; TRBD2 matches 10 bases. Germline CDR1 is MNHNS and CDR2 is SASEGT. The CDR3 sequence is 15 residues long. V was pared by 6 bases and J by 6 bases, with 11 bases of the junction left unmatched. CDR3: CASRALAGGRGEQYF. The CDR3 region has the DNA TGTGCCAGCAGAGCCTTAGCGGGAGGCCGGGGCGAGCAGTACTTC.

This chain connects TRBV5-1 to TRBJ2-7; the D is unclear. CDR1 is SGHRS, CDR2 YFSETQ, per germline. The length of the CDR3 is 12 residues. V lost 0 bases, J lost 7 bases, and 8 bases lay in between. The CDR3 region is CASSLEGKEQYF. CDR3 bases: TGCGCCAGCAGCTTGGAAGGGAAAGAGCAGTACTTC.